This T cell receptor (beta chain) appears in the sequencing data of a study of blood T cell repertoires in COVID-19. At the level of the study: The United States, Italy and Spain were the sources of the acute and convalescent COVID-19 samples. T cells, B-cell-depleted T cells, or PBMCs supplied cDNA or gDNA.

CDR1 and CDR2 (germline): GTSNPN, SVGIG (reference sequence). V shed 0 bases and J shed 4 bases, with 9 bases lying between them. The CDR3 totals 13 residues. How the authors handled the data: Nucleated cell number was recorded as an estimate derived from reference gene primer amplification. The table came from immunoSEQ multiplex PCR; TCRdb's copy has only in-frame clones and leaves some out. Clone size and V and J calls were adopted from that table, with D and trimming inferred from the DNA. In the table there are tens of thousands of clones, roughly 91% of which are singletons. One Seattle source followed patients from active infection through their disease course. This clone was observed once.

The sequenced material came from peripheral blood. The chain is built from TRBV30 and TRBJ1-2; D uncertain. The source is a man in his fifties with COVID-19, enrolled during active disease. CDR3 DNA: TGTGCCTGGAGTGTACTTCAAGTCTATGGCTACACCTTC. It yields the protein CAWSVLQVYGYTF.